Only a few counts were recorded for the clone carrying this T cell receptor (beta chain). Its antigen remains unidentified. These data belong to a study of cytomegalovirus exposure and HLA in healthy donors. Study findings and constraints: Using a false discovery rate of 0.05, a later analysis showed that 16,951 TCR beta sequences were associated with HLA alleles. The majority of TCR sequences were rare, yet some public TCRs appeared in many donors.

The CDR3 runs to 12 residues. Trimming shortened V by 1 base and J by 14 bases, and 13 bases separated the two germline ends. Germline values: CDR1 SGHDT, CDR2 YYEEEE. The PCR ran on 60 Vbeta and 13 Jbeta primers. The method was immunoSEQ multiplex PCR; TCRdb's version includes in-frame clones alone and lacks a portion of them. The profile shows 55,000 to 65,000 clones, approximately 79% of them singletons. The donors, nominally healthy at sampling, likely had unrecorded immune exposures. The chain couples TRBV5-6 to TRBJ2-1; D is perhaps TRBD1 (6 bases). Sample: PBMCs. This TCR was recovered from a woman aged 25 to 39 in good health and CMV-seronegative. The CDR3 nucleotides are TGTGCCAGCAGCTTGCAACAGGGTGTGAAGTTCTTC. It yields the protein CASSLQQGVKFF.